These T cell receptor beta chains were read from a single sample in a study of blood T cells in healthy people across ages. A single record per CDR3 protein comes from TCRdb applying MiXCR to the 5' RACE reads. The sample carries under 2,000,000 distinct CDR3 sequences, approximately 50% recorded once. The sequencing sample was made of blood. These receptors were taken from a woman aged 40 to 55 in good health. Each CDR3 is given with its conserved first and last residue. A D gene is named only where the DNA matches it firmly. Rows give clone size only sometimes, using once, few, many, or a class for an expanded clone.

d_call j_call clone_size v_call cdr3_nt cdr3_aa
. TRBJ2-4 few TRBV14 TGTGCCAGCAGCCAGGACACCTGGGGGTTAGCCAAAAACATTCAGTACTTC CASSQDTWGLAKNIQYF
. TRBJ2-1 . TRBV25-1 TGTGCCAGCAGTGAACGAGAGCAGTTCTTC CASSEREQFF
. TRBJ1-6 . TRBV5-1 TGCGCCAGCAGCTTGGAACGGGGGCCGTCCTATAATTCACCCCTCCACTTT CASSLERGPSYNSPLHF
. TRBJ1-1 . TRBV5-1 TGCGCCAGCAGCTCCCCTACGTGGGGGGCCAACACTGAAGCTTTCTTT CASSSPTWGANTEAFF
. TRBJ2-2 . TRBV15 TGTGCCACCAGCAGGTCCCGGCGTAAGAACACCGGGGAGCTGTTTTTT CATSRSRRKNTGELFF
. TRBJ1-2 few TRBV14 TGTGCCAGCAGCCAAGATGTGGGGGCTAACTATGGCTACACCTTC CASSQDVGANYGYTF
TRBD1 TRBJ2-7 once TRBV18 TGTGCCAGCTCACCAGGGACAGGGCAATACGAGCAGTACTTC CASSPGTGQYEQYF
. TRBJ2-3 once TRBV29-1 TGCAGCGTTGAAGACGGGTTCCTGGGCACAGATACGCAGTATTTT CSVEDGFLGTDTQYF
. TRBJ2-7 . TRBV6-6 TGTGCCAGCAGTTTTAGGGAACAGGGCCGCGAGCAGTACTTC CASSFREQGREQYF
. TRBJ2-5 few TRBV7-9 TGTGCCAGCAGCTTGGTTGACTCCAGGGAGACCCAGTACTTC CASSLVDSRETQYF
. TRBJ2-5 few TRBV29-1 TGCAGCGTTGGATCTCAGGGAGAGACCCAGTACTTC CSVGSQGETQYF
. TRBJ2-6 few TRBV9 TGTGCCAGCAGCGTAGCGCATATGCGGGGAACCCCCTCTGGGGCCAACGTCCTGACTTTC CASSVAHMRGTPSGANVLTF
TRBD2 TRBJ2-3 . TRBV12-3/TRBV12-4 TGTGCCAGCAGTTTACGGGTAGCGGGGGGGCCCGATACGCAGTATTTT CASSLRVAGGPDTQYF
. TRBJ2-7 . TRBV11-2 TGTGCCAGCAGCTTAGGACGTCTCTCCTCCGAGCAGTACTTC CASSLGRLSSEQYF
. TRBJ1-2 few TRBV7-9 TGTGCCAGCAGCTCACTGGGGAATGGCTACACCTTC CASSSLGNGYTF
TRBD2 TRBJ2-1 . TRBV20-1 TGCAGTGCTGCCCCCCCTCTAGCGGGGGGTTACAATGAGCAGTTCTTC CSAAPPLAGGYNEQFF
. TRBJ2-7 . TRBV12-3/TRBV12-4 TGTGCCAGCAGTTTAATGGCGTGGGGCAGCTACTACGAGCAGTACTTC CASSLMAWGSYYEQYF
. TRBJ2-4 . TRBV5-1 TGCGCCAGCAGTCCCCAGGGCGGGCGGAGCATTCAGTACTTC CASSPQGGRSIQYF
TRBD2 TRBJ2-3 many TRBV2 TGCGCCAGCAGCGAGGGAGGGAGAACAGATACGCAGTATTTT CASSEGGRTDTQYF
. TRBJ1-1 . TRBV6-2/TRBV6-3 TGTGCCAGCAGTTACGTTCAGGGGTTTGAAGCTTTCTTT CASSYVQGFEAFF
TRBD2 TRBJ2-5 . TRBV4-1 TGCGCCAGCAGCCAAGATGCAGGGAGGGCCTCAAATGAGCAGTACTTC CASSQDAGRASNEQYF
TRBD1 TRBJ2-7 . TRBV10-3 TGTGCCATCAGTGAGTCCGACAGGGGGCCCAACTACGAGCAGTACTTC CAISESDRGPNYEQYF
. TRBJ2-7 . TRBV6-2/TRBV6-3 TGTGCCTCCCACCGACAGGTAACCTACGAGCAGTACTTC CASHRQVTYEQYF
TRBD2 TRBJ2-1 . TRBV9 TGTGCCAGCAGCCCATGGACTAGCGGGGCTAAGGATGAGCAGTTCTTC CASSPWTSGAKDEQFF
TRBD2 TRBJ2-7 . TRBV13 TGTGCCAGCAGCTTGGACCGAGCGGGGGGTTACAATGAGCAGTACTTC CASSLDRAGGYNEQYF
. TRBJ2-7 . TRBV27 TGTGCCAGCAGTTCCGGACTTCCTAATGAGCAGTACTTC CASSSGLPNEQYF
. TRBJ2-1 . TRBV12-3/TRBV12-4 TGTGCCAGCAGTTTACAAGGACCACCTGGCGGTGAGCAGTTCTTC CASSLQGPPGGEQFF
TRBD1 TRBJ2-7 few TRBV12-3/TRBV12-4 TGTGCCAGCAGTTTGGGGACAGGGGCGAACGAGCAGTACTTC CASSLGTGANEQYF
TRBD2 TRBJ2-1 few TRBV7-2 TGTGCCAGCAGCTTAGACAGGACTAGCTCTGAGCAGTTCTTC CASSLDRTSSEQFF
. TRBJ2-6 . TRBV9 TGTGCCAGCACCATCGCGAGAGGTACTGGGGCCAACGTCCTGACTTTC CASTIARGTGANVLTF
TRBD2 TRBJ2-3 . TRBV14 TGTGCCAGCAGTTCCACCTTGGGACTAGTCACAGATACGCAGTATTTT CASSSTLGLVTDTQYF
TRBD1 TRBJ2-1 . TRBV7-9 TGTGCCAGCAGCTCGGGACAGGGTTTCTATGAGCAGTTCTTC CASSSGQGFYEQFF
TRBD1 TRBJ1-4 few TRBV11-2 TGTGCCAGCAGCTCGCCGGGACAGAGTAATGAAAAACTGTTTTTT CASSSPGQSNEKLFF
TRBD2 TRBJ2-1 . TRBV6-6 TGTGCCAGCAGCCCTAGCGGGGGGGGGCCTGAGCAGTTCTTC CASSPSGGGPEQFF
. TRBJ1-2 few TRBV7-4 TGTGCCAGCAGCTTCTGGGCGGGAAATGGCTACACCTTC CASSFWAGNGYTF
. TRBJ2-7 . TRBV4-1 TGCGCCAGCAGCCAAGATGGGACTGCTTATTACGAGCAGTACTTC CASSQDGTAYYEQYF
. TRBJ2-3 . TRBV7-3 TGTGCCAGCAGCTCATCTAGCGTGGATACGCAGTATTTT CASSSSSVDTQYF
. TRBJ2-1 few TRBV15 TGTGCCACCAGCACGGGGCGGGATCTCTACAATGAGCAGTTCTTC CATSTGRDLYNEQFF
. TRBJ2-5 many TRBV6-2/TRBV6-3 TGTGCCAGCACAGGGGTCCAAGAGACCCAGTACTTC CASTGVQETQYF
TRBD1 TRBJ1-2 . TRBV7-3 TGTGCCAGCAGCTTGCGACAGGGGGTTGGCTACACCTTC CASSLRQGVGYTF
. TRBJ2-3 . TRBV20-1 TGCAGTGCTAGAAACGCGGCTGGGGCGGTGATAGATACGCAGTATTTT CSARNAAGAVIDTQYF
TRBD2 TRBJ2-5 . TRBV27 TGTGCCAGCATCGGTAGCGGGGGACTCGGGACCCAGTACTTC CASIGSGGLGTQYF
TRBD1 TRBJ2-7 few TRBV27 TGTGCCAGCAGTCCCTATAAGGGACAGGGAGTCGACGAGCAGTACTTC CASSPYKGQGVDEQYF
. TRBJ2-6 . TRBV5-1 TGCGCCAGCAGCTTGGCAGGTGCCGGATCTGGGGCCAACGTCCTGACTTTC CASSLAGAGSGANVLTF
. TRBJ1-1 . TRBV4-2 TGTGCCAGCAGCCGACGCGGGGAGAACACTGAAGCTTTCTTT CASSRRGENTEAFF
. TRBJ2-5 . TRBV29-1 TGCAGCGGCCGCGGGATTTACCAAGAGACCCAGTACTTC CSGRGIYQETQYF
. TRBJ1-2 . TRBV27 TGTGCCAGCAGTTTAATGCGGCCGCCCGGGCATGGCTACACCTTC CASSLMRPPGHGYTF
. TRBJ2-7 few TRBV28 TGTGCCAGCAGCCCCGGGACACACCCCTACGAGCAGTACTTC CASSPGTHPYEQYF
TRBD1 TRBJ2-5 . TRBV9 TGTGCCAGCAGCGTAGTCCAGGGGGCTTACAATGAGCAGTACTTC CASSVVQGAYNEQYF
TRBD2 TRBJ2-3 . TRBV6-2/TRBV6-3 TGTGCCAGCAGAGACGGGCTAGCGGGGGGAACGCAGTATTTT CASRDGLAGGTQYF
. TRBJ2-7 . TRBV20-1 TGCAGTGCTAAGGAGGCAGTCGAGCAGTACTTC CSAKEAVEQYF